This T cell receptor beta chain was sequenced during a study of T-cell memory formation after mild COVID-19 (dated by TCRdb to the early 2020s). Regarding the research as a whole: TCR sequence clusters from the two donors were largely donor specific. In a couple of donors, T-cell clones that expanded and contracted after mild COVID-19 were tracked by sequencing TCRalpha and TCRbeta repertoires over time. Two young, previously healthy adult volunteers made up the cohort, one male and one female. General conclusions and limits of the study: Contracting CD4+ clones were found mainly in CM and EM memory subsets, while CD8+ clones were enriched in EMRA. Balanced CD4/CD8 phenotypes were observed for clones contracting from day 15 to 85, whereas a bias towards CD4+ was observed for a second wave of clones expanding from day 15 to 37. Some responding clones were found in pre-infection memory, which suggests that pre-existing cross-reactive memory T cells took part in the SARS-CoV-2 response. Only a couple of mild cases were covered by the study, and larger cohorts that include severe cases with pre-infection samples were considered necessary. SARS-CoV-2 specificity was not confirmed for the second-wave clones peaking on day 37.

This clonotype has ten or more counts. Its antigen remains unidentified. No per-base quality is available; no much larger clone lies one base away. Sequenced on an Illumina NovaSeq 6000. TCRalpha and TCRbeta cDNA libraries were constructed by 5'RACE with constant-segment primers, with sample barcodes and unique molecular identifiers being introduced. RNA was extracted from every sample with Trizol reagent. The libraries were amplified in two PCR steps, and the second step added a second sample barcode and Illumina TruSeq adapters. The libraries were sequenced on an Illumina NovaSeq using 2 x 150 bp paired-end reads. For the original study's pipeline: Demultiplexing of reads and collapsing into UMI-guided consensus sequences were performed with migec v1.2.7. Using mixcr v2.1.11, the UMI consensuses were aligned to TRA and TRB V and J templates and assembled into clonotypes. A clonotype was counted as expanded or contracted only if both edgeR and NoisET called the change significant, with noise models trained on biological replicates. edgeR calls used a false discovery rate-adjusted p below 0.01 and a log2 fold-change threshold of 1. PCA with hierarchical clustering of max-normalized trajectories of the 1000 most abundant clonotypes was used as exploratory dynamics analysis. Separately sequenced CD4+ and CD8+ repertoires were used to assign a CD4 or CD8 phenotype to each responding clone. The public sequencing data were trimmed at Q25 with fastp and processed into clonotypes with MiXCR by TCRdb, which kept only in-frame beta chains. CDR3 protein sequences are deduplicated, and each keeps its most common genes and DNA. The V and J calls come from TCRdb's annotation, not from the publication. The sample table holds 240,000 or so distinct CDR3 sequences, of which approximately 9% were seen once. Around 23% of the sample comes from the top ten.

Ficoll-Paque density gradient centrifugation was used to isolate PBMCs. The germline V gene (reference sequence) supplies CDR1 DFQATT and CDR2 SNEGSKA. Including the terminal cysteine and phenylalanine, the CDR3 comprises 14 residues. The sequence is cut down to CDR3 DNA, 42 bases in frame from base 1. Trimming accounts for 7 bases at V and 4 bases at J, while the number of junction bases matched to no gene is 9. The origin of this receptor is a man aged 18-30 years who had mild COVID-19 (a few samples of this study predate the infection). The sample titles of this study are shuffled in the database, so cell type and time point are left out; the donor was told from shared clones. The rearrangement combines TRBV20-1 with TRBJ2-3; the central 9 bases match TRBD2. The specimen sequenced was PBMCs or a T cell subset sorted from them (not recorded which). In nucleotide form, the sequence is TGCAGTGTCGAGGGCGGGGGGGCGGCAGATACGCAGTATTTT. Its protein is CSVEGGGAADTQYF.